This TCR beta chain was obtained from a study of T cells in localized non-small cell lung cancer. Whole-study results and caveats: In adjacent lung appeared a median 57 of the top 100 tumor clones. Uninvolved neighboring lung showed the greatest T cell clonality, exceeding tumor.

This clone has only a few counts. Its antigen remains unidentified. The assay was immunoSEQ multiplex PCR, and TCRdb's table has in-frame clones only and misses some. The repertoire includes tens of thousands of clones, more than 80% of them detected once, and 18% sits in the top ten. Trimming pared 3 bases from V and 7 bases from J, leaving 9 bases between. Germline V gene lookup returns CDR1 SEHNR and CDR2 FQNEAQ (reference sequence). This CDR3 is built from 13 residues. The sample consisted of peripheral blood, taken before any cancer treatment. The TCR comes from a male donor at least 60 years old with stage III squamous cell lung carcinoma. The chain uses TRBV7-9 and TRBJ1-4; D uncertain. The CDR3 region is CASSFRRAEKLFF. CDR3 nucleotides: TGTGCCAGCAGCTTCAGGAGGGCTGAAAAACTGTTTTTT.